This passage covers 13 T cell receptor beta chains from one sample sequenced in a study of T cell responses to AZD1222 COVID-19 vaccine. The table came from immunoSEQ multiplex PCR; TCRdb's copy has only in-frame clones and leaves some out. The sample lists 130,000 to 150,000 clones; under 95% were seen once. The input for sequencing was peripheral blood, taken on day 0 of AZD1222 vaccination. The receptor set was obtained from an adult in good health.

The rearrangement uses TRBV19 and TRBJ1-6, with D possibly TRBD1 on 5 matching bases. CDR3 length: 15 amino acids. Trimming removed 6 bases from V and 0 bases from J, with 9 bases in between. Germline CDR1 and CDR2: LNHDA and SQIVND (reference sequence). CDR3 loop: CASSRQYSYNSPLHF. The CDR3 DNA is TGTGCCAGTAGCCGACAGTACTCCTATAATTCACCCCTCCACTTT.

The V call is TRBV7-2, the J call TRBJ2-7; 11 bases map to TRBD2. CDR3 length equals 18 residues. Losses at the gene ends were 2 bases for V and 2 bases for J; bases not matched to a gene: 11. Germline loops: CDR1 SGHTA, CDR2 FQGNSA. The CDR3 DNA is TGTGCCAGCAGCTTACGTTTTAGCGGGAGGGATTATCCCTACGAGCAGTACTTC. Translation gives CASSLRFSGRDYPYEQYF.

This chain links TRBV4-1 with TRBJ1-2; D is uncertain. Germline loops: CDR1 MGHRA, CDR2 YSYEKL. The CDR3 length is 13 residues. V was cut by 2 bases and J by 4 bases, with 8 bases left in between. In nucleotides, the CDR3 is TGCGCCAGCAGCCAATTCCCTGTCTATGGCTACACCTTC. Amino acid sequence: CASSQFPVYGYTF.

This clone was recorded a few times. This chain connects TRBV4-2 to TRBJ1-1, with TRBD1 matching 7 bases. Germline lookup yields CDR1 LGHNA and CDR2 YNFKEQ. The CDR3 runs to 14 residues. The J segment lost 6 bases and the V segment lost 2 bases, leaving 6 bases of the junction unmatched. CDR3 nucleotides: TGTGCCAGCAGCCAAACAGGGGAGGTTTCTGAAGCTTTCTTT. Amino acid sequence: CASSQTGEVSEAFF.

The DNA of the CDR3 is TGTGCCAGCAGCTTAAATGGGATTAGCGGGAGCTATGAGCAGTTCTTC. Its protein product is CASSLNGISGSYEQFF. This chain links TRBV7-3 with TRBJ2-1; 9 bases map to TRBD2. There are 16 residues in the CDR3. Germline CDR1 SGHTA, CDR2 FQGTGA. J gave up 8 bases and V 1 base, and 9 bases lay outside the gene matches.

Only one count was recorded for this clone. V and J are TRBV10-3 and TRBJ2-1; 12 bases agree with TRBD2. The CDR3 is made up of 16 amino acids. Trimming at V came to 0 bases and at J to 3 bases, leaving 0 bases not matched to a gene. In germline, CDR1 is ENHRY, CDR2 SYGVKD. The CDR3 spells CAISESTSGGYNEQFF. For the CDR3, the DNA is TGTGCCATCAGTGAGTCGACTAGCGGGGGCTACAATGAGCAGTTCTTC.

The chain has TRBV14 and TRBJ2-5, with a tentative D call TRBD2 (7 bases). CDR1 is SGHDN, CDR2 FVKESK, per germline. The CDR3 runs 14 residues. V lost 2 bases to trimming and J lost 5 bases, with 12 bases between them. The CDR3 DNA follows: TGTGCCAGCAGCCAACGGGGGGCCGGGGAGACCCAGTACTTC. The encoded protein is CASSQRGAGETQYF.

The chain is built from TRBV24-1 and TRBJ1-5; no reliable D call. Trimming stripped 3 bases from V and 4 bases from J, with 9 bases between. The CDR3 is 14 residues long. Germline CDR1 and CDR2: KGHDR and SFDVKD. In DNA, the CDR3 is TGTGCCACCAGTGATCCCGGATGGAATCAGCCCCAGCATTTT. This translates into CATSDPGWNQPQHF.

The rearrangement joins TRBV12-3 or TRBV12-4 to TRBJ2-1, with D maybe TRBD2 (5 bases). V lost 5 bases, J lost 13 bases, and 15 bases lay in between. This CDR3 is built from 12 residues. Written as DNA, the CDR3 is TGTGCCAGCAGTGCTGCCGGGATCCGACAGTTCTTC. This encodes CASSAAGIRQFF.

The V gene is TRBV19, the J gene TRBJ1-1, with D maybe TRBD1 (5 bases). Germline V gene lookup returns CDR1 LNHDA and CDR2 SQIVND (reference sequence). With 11 bases removed from V and 0 bases from J, the gap between germline ends came to 13 bases. The CDR3 is 13 residues long. In DNA, the CDR3 is TGTGCCTGCTCGACAGTCATGAACACTGAAGCTTTCTTT. It encodes CACSTVMNTEAFF.

The genes are TRBV11-2 and TRBJ2-1, with 9 bases that match TRBD2. Germline V CDR1 and CDR2: SGHAT, FQNNGV. This CDR3 is 15 amino acids long. J was trimmed by 6 bases and V by 7 bases; bases with no gene match: 10. The DNA for the CDR3 is TGTGCCAGCACTCAACCGGGACTAGCCCTCAATGAGCAGTTCTTC. Amino acid sequence: CASTQPGLALNEQFF.

The CDR3 DNA sequence: TGTGCCAGCAGCATTAGGATAAACGTTGCGAACACTGAAGCTTTCTTT. Its translation is CASSIRINVANTEAFF. The chain employs TRBV27 and TRBJ1-1; D not resolved. Germline V CDR1 and CDR2: MNHEY, SMNVEV (reference sequence). The ends were cut back, 6 bases at V and 1 base at J, with 18 bases in the middle. CDR3 size: 16 residues.

J is TRBJ2-5 and V is TRBV2; 7 nucleotides agree with TRBD2. Germline CDR1 SNHLY, CDR2 FYNNEI. J lost 10 bases, V lost 7 bases, and 3 bases had no gene match. The CDR3 contains 10 residues. CDR3 loop: CASMGRGQYF. CDR3 in DNA: TGTGCCAGCATGGGGAGGGGCCAGTACTTC.